This TCR beta chain was sequenced for a study of CD8+CD57+ T cells in acquired aplastic anemia. Findings and caveats of the study: Patients and controls turned out to have roughly 31 CD8+ CDR3 sequences in common.

CDR3 and TCR beta VDJ profiling relied on a genomic DNA template. TCRdb reanalysed the reads using MiXCR and keeps one entry per CDR3 protein. The sample has about 160,000 distinct CDR3 sequences, around 40% seen once. This clonotype was detected ten times or more. Its target is not known. The germline CDR1 and CDR2 sequences are DFQATT and SNEGSKA (reference sequence). The CDR3 loop spans 11 amino acids. V was cut by 4 bases and J by 6 bases, with 9 bases left in between. The receptor was derived from a human donor in good health. The sequenced sample consisted of sorted CD4+, CD8+, or CD8+CD57+ T cells (not recorded which) from PBMCs. The chain joins TRBV20-1 to TRBJ1-1; D perhaps matches TRBD1 (6 bases). In nucleotides, the CDR3 is TGCAGTGCTACCAGGGGTGCTGAAGCTTTCTTT. Amino acid sequence: CSATRGAEAFF.